The 18 T cell receptor beta chains presented below share a single source sample, sequenced in a study of persistence of HIV-infected CD4 T cells. These receptors' antigens are unknown. Nonspecific anti-CD3/anti-CD28 bead stimulation represents the broad CD4+ T cell repertoire. CD4+ T cells upregulating both CD40 ligand and CD69 were sorted as responding cells. The libraries were made with immunoSEQ version 4 in survey mode. Produced via immunoSEQ multiplex PCR; TCRdb's table is partial and in-frame only. Of about 45,000 clones in the sample, more than 85% were seen once. The input for sequencing was CD4+ T cells sorted from PBMCs after approximately 19-hour stimulation, taken from a patient who received antiretroviral therapy. These receptors were collected from an adult man with HIV who was CMV-seropositive.

This chain links TRBV29-1 with TRBJ2-1; 11 nucleotides align to TRBD2. V trimming: 7 bases; J trimming: 13 bases; junction bases outside the gene matches: 15. CDR1 and CDR2 (germline): SQVTM, ANQGSEA. The CDR3 contains 14 residues. CDR3 coding DNA: TGCAGCGCCTCGACTAGCGGGGAGGACCTAAGACAGTTCTTC. Its translation: CSASTSGEDLRQFF.

A single count supports this clone. This sequence joins TRBV19 and TRBJ2-7, with D tentatively TRBD1 (5 bases). CDR3 length equals 15 residues. The V gene's germline CDR1 is LNHDA and CDR2 SQIVND (reference sequence). Trimming took off 2 bases at V and 2 bases at J, with 13 bases between the two ends. CDR3 protein: CASSISTDSPYEQYF. The DNA for the CDR3 is TGTGCCAGTAGTATATCCACAGACAGTCCCTACGAGCAGTACTTC.

This sequence joins TRBV10-2 and TRBJ2-1, with D perhaps matching TRBD1 or TRBD2 (5 bases each). The CDR3 length is 16 residues. In germline, CDR1 is WSHSY, CDR2 SAAADI. V lost 1 base, J lost 1 base, and 11 bases lay in between. The CDR3 reads CASSEFEGPSYNEQFF. The CDR3 DNA reads TGCGCCAGCAGTGAGTTTGAGGGGCCATCCTACAATGAGCAGTTCTTC.

This clone was recorded only once. The DNA for the CDR3 is TGTGCCAGCAGCGCCAGGGGCGTCTACGTTAGTCAGCCCCAGCATTTT. Translated: CASSARGVYVSQPQHF. V is TRBV7-2 and J is TRBJ1-5; D is perhaps TRBD1 (6 bases). The CDR3 has 16 residues. V gave up 5 bases and J gave up 6 bases, with 20 bases separating them. Germline CDR1 reads SGHTA; CDR2 reads FQGNSA.

The chain employs TRBV12-3 or TRBV12-4 and TRBJ1-1; D is undetermined. The CDR3 spans 13 residues. Deletions cut 5 bases from V and 6 bases from J, with 13 bases between. CDR3 amino acids: CASSPFGEAEAFF. CDR3 nucleotide sequence: TGTGCCAGCAGTCCCTTCGGGGAAGCTGAAGCTTTCTTT.

J is TRBJ1-4 and V is TRBV19, with 10 bases that match TRBD1. The CDR3 length is 16 residues. Germline lookup yields CDR1 LNHDA and CDR2 SQIVND (reference sequence). V was clipped by 3 bases and J by 6 bases; unmatched bases: 7. CDR3 bases: TGTGCCAGTAGTATGACAGGGGGCGCTTTGGATGAAAAACTGTTTTTT. This sequence encodes CASSMTGGALDEKLFF. Complete variable domain (other parts from reference TRBV19 and TRBJ1-4): DGGITQSPKYLFRKEGQNVTLSCEQNLNHDAMYWYRQDPGQGLRLIYYSQIVNDFQKGDIAEGYSVSREKKESFPLTVTSAQKNPTAFYLCASSMTGGALDEKLFFGSGTQLSVL.

The rearrangement joins TRBV4-1 to TRBJ1-1; 7 bases align to TRBD1. The germline gives CDR1 MGHRA, CDR2 YSYEKL. There are 15 residues in the CDR3. V lost 4 bases to trimming and J lost 0 bases; unmatched junction nucleotides: 5. The DNA for the CDR3 is TGCGCCAGCAGCCGCTGGACAGGCATGAACACTGAAGCTTTCTTT. It codes for CASSRWTGMNTEAFF.

The V call is TRBV12-5, the J call TRBJ1-4, with a weak D call TRBD1 (5 bases). Germline loops: CDR1 LGHNT, CDR2 FRNRAP. This CDR3 is 17 amino acids long. V was clipped by 1 base and J by 3 bases, with 15 bases between them. The CDR3 protein is CASGLDRNWGANEKLFF. The CDR3, as DNA: TGTGCTAGTGGTTTGGACCGGAATTGGGGGGCTAATGAAAAACTGTTTTTT.

This rearrangement joins TRBV7-9 to TRBJ1-3, with TRBD1 matching 7 bases. In germline, CDR1 is SEHNR, CDR2 FQNEAQ (reference sequence). V lost 4 bases, J lost 0 bases, and 9 bases stayed unmatched. The CDR3 covers 17 residues. CDR3 sequence: CASSSTPGQISGNTIYF. The CDR3 DNA follows: TGTGCCAGCAGCTCCACCCCGGGACAGATCTCTGGAAACACCATATATTTT.

This clone appeared a single time. The genes are TRBV9 and TRBJ1-5; possibly TRBD1 for D (5 bases). The V gene lost 4 bases and the J gene lost 7 bases, with 12 bases spanning the gap. The CDR3 has 13 amino acids. From germline, CDR1 is SGDLS and CDR2 YYNGEE. The CDR3 DNA reads as TGTGCCAGCAGCCGCGACAGATCCCAGCCCCAGCATTTT. Its translation: CASSRDRSQPQHF. The full variable domain, its missing parts supplied by reference TRBV9 and TRBJ1-5, is DSGVTQTPKHLITATGQRVTLRCSPRSGDLSVYWYQQSLDQGLQFLIQYYNGEERAKGNILERFSAQQFPDLHSELNLSSLELGDSALYFCASSRDRSQPQHFGDGTRLSIL.

The chain employs TRBV5-1 and TRBJ2-2, with D possibly TRBD2 on 6 matching bases. The germline CDR1 and CDR2 sequences are SGHRS and YFSETQ. V dropped 6 bases and J dropped 3 bases, with 12 bases sitting between them. The CDR3 length is 14 residues. CDR3 nucleotide sequence: TGCGCCAGCACGTGGGAGGTTCACACCGGGGAGCTGTTTTTT. This translates into CASTWEVHTGELFF.

The chain has TRBV3-1 (or the pseudogene TRBV3-2) and TRBJ1-4; TRBD1 is a possible D gene (6 bases). Germline V gene sequence: CDR1 LGHDT, CDR2 YNNKEL (reference sequence). Trimming removed 3 bases from V and 6 bases from J, with 14 bases in between. The CDR3 extends over 15 amino acids. CDR3: CASSQTGRGDEKLFF. The DNA for the CDR3 is TGTGCCAGCAGCCAGACAGGCCGGGGGGATGAAAAACTGTTTTTT.

The chain is built from TRBV18 and TRBJ2-3; D is undetermined. Trimming removed 2 bases from V and 5 bases from J, with 8 bases in between. CDR3 length equals 13 residues. CDR1 is KGHSH, CDR2 LQKENI, per germline. The CDR3 DNA reads TGTGCCAGCTCACCAAAGGGTCAAGATACGCAGTATTTT. It encodes CASSPKGQDTQYF.

This clone was counted between two and nine times. The V gene is TRBV5-1, the J gene TRBJ2-2; 7 bases line up with TRBD1. The V and J ends lost 5 bases and 1 base, in that order; junction bases with no gene match: 5. CDR1 and CDR2 from the germline V gene are SGHRS and YFSETQ. The CDR3 consists of 15 residues. The chain's CDR3 is CASSLGGLNTGELFF. In DNA, the CDR3 is TGCGCCAGCAGTTTAGGGGGCTTGAACACCGGGGAGCTGTTTTTT.

This clone has only one observation. The rearrangement joins TRBV24-1 to TRBJ1-4; D might be TRBD1 (6 bases). Looked up from germline, CDR1 is KGHDR and CDR2 is SFDVKD. V was shortened by 4 bases and J by 0 bases, with 20 bases between the two germline ends. CDR3 length: 19 amino acids. The CDR3 DNA sequence: TGTGCCACCAGTGACTCTATTCTCCGACAGGCTGCAACTAATGAAAAACTGTTTTTT. This sequence encodes CATSDSILRQAATNEKLFF.

Only a few counts were recorded for this clone. V is TRBV7-3 and J is TRBJ1-1; 8 nucleotides agree with TRBD1. This CDR3 is built from 15 residues. The V segment lost 4 bases and the J segment 4 bases; nucleotides outside the gene matches: 8. The germline CDR1 and CDR2 sequences are SGHTA and FQGTGA. The CDR3 DNA reads TGTGCCAGCAGCTCCACAGGGGGGAAAGGCACTGAAGCTTTCTTT. It yields the protein CASSSTGGKGTEAFF.

The chain recombines TRBV27 with TRBJ2-7, with 13 nucleotides matching TRBD2. The CDR3 is made up of 15 amino acids. The germline gives CDR1 MNHEY, CDR2 SMNVEV (reference sequence). V was clipped by 5 bases and J by 2 bases; unmatched bases: 3. The CDR3 bases are TGTGCCAGCAGTCGACTAGCGGGGGGTGCCTACGAGCAGTACTTC. This codes for CASSRLAGGAYEQYF.

The chain employs TRBV30 and TRBJ1-2, with a tentative D call TRBD1 (5 bases). The CDR3 extends over 14 amino acids. Germline assignment: CDR1 GTSNPN and CDR2 SVGIG (reference sequence). The V end lost 0 bases, the J end lost 2 bases, and 10 bases lay between the germline ends. Written as DNA, the CDR3 is TGTGCCTGGAGTGTACAGGTTGGGAACTATGGCTACACCTTC. Protein sequence: CAWSVQVGNYGYTF.